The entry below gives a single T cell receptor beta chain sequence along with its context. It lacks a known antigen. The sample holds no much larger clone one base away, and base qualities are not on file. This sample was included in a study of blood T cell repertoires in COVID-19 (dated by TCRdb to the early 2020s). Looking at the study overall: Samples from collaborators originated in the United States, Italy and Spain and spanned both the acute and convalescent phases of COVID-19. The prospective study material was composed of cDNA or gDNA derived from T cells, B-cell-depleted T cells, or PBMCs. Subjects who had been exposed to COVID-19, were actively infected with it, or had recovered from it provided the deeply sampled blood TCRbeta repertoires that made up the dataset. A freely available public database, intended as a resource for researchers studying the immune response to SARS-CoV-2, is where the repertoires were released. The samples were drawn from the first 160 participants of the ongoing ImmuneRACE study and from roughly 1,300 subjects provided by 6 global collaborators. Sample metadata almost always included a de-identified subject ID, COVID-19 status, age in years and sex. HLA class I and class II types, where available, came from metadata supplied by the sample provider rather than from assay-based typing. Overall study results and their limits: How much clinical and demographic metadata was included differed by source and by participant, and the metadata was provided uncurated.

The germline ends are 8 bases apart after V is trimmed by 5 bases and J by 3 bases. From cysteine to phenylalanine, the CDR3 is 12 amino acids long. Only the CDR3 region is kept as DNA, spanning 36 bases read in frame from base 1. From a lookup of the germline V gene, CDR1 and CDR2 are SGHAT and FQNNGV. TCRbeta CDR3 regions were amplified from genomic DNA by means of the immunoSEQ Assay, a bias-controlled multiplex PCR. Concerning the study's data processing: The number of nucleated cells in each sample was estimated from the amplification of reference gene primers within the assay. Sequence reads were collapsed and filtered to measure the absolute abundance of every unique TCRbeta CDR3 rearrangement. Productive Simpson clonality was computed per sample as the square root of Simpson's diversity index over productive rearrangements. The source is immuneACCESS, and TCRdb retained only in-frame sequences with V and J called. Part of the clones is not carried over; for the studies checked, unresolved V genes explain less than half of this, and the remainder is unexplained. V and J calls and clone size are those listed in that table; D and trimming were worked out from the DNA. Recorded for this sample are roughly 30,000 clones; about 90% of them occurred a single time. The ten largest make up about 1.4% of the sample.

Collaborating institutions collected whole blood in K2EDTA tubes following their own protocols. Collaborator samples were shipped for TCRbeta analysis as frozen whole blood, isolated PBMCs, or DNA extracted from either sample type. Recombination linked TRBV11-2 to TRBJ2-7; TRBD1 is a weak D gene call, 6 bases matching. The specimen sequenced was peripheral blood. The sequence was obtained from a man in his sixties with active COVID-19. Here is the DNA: TGTGCCAGCAGCCTGGGACACTACGAGCAGTACTTC. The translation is CASSLGHYEQYF.